This TCR beta chain was identified in a study of molecular identifiers for immune sequencing clone quantification. Construction of naive CD8 libraries employed about 19,000 to 1,100,000 sorted cells together with 10%, 30% or 50% RNA. MiXCR, applied by TCRdb to the PCR reads, yields one record per CDR3 protein. Altogether some 59,000 distinct CDR3 sequences are present, 20% to 25% being singletons, with the ten largest covering 1.9%. Trimming shortened V by 2 bases and J by 3 bases, and 11 bases separated the two germline ends. Germline values: CDR1 SGHTA, CDR2 FQGNSA. The CDR3 extends over 15 amino acids. For this clonotype: A much larger clone differs from this one at a single base, so this may be a read error.

The sample comprised naive CD8+ T cells from blood, with Jurkat cell RNA spiked in. Subset specified: FACS-sorted CD8+CD4-CCR7+CD45RA+ naive T cells. The clonotype comes from a human donor in good health. Some libraries in this study had Jurkat cell RNA spiked in. V and J are TRBV7-2 and TRBJ1-5; unclear D gene. The CDR3 nucleotides are TGTGCCAGCAGCTTACCGGGCTCTTACAATCAGCCCCAGCATTTT. Amino acid sequence: CASSLPGSYNQPQHF.